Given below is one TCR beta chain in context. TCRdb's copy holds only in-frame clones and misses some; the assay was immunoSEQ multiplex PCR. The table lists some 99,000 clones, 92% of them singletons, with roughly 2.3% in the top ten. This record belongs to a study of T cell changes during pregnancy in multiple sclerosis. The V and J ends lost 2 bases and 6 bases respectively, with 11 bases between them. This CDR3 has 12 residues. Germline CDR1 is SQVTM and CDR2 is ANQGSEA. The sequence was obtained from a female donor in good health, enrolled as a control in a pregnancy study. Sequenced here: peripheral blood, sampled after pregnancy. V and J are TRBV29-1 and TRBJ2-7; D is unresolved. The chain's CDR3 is CSVEWSSGEQYF. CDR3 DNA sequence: TGCAGCGTTGAATGGTCCTCAGGCGAGCAGTACTTC.